This paragraph reports one T cell receptor (beta chain). The target antigen is unknown. TCRdb reanalysed the 5' RACE reads using MiXCR and keeps one entry per CDR3 protein. Counted here are nearly 60,000 distinct CDR3 sequences, 3% to 4% occurring once; the ten biggest clones make up 6% to 9%. The entry originates in a study of neurological immune-mediated disorders. Regarding the study as a whole: Expansion of TCR clones was greatest in HTLV-1-associated myelopathy and smallest in multiple sclerosis, where it fell below that of healthy controls. The repertoires of 18 of 34 multiple sclerosis patients fell into one related-CDR3 cluster (a possible signature) under phylogenetic grouping.

The TCR sequence derives from a woman in her sixties with multiple sclerosis. Sequencing was carried out using PBMCs.

The CDR3 DNA follows: TGTGCCAGCAGCTCCGAGGGCAGCCGGGTGGTAGCTTTCTTT. Protein sequence: CASSSEGSRVVAFF. The gene calls are TRBV7-8 and TRBJ1-1; D is unresolved. In germline, CDR1 is SGHVS, CDR2 FQNEAQ. Trimming took 4 bases from V and 10 from J, leaving 19 bases between them. The length of the CDR3 is 14 residues.